What follows are 18 T cell receptor beta chains derived from one specimen sequenced in a study of shared clonotypes between healthy human individuals. Method: immunoSEQ multiplex PCR; TCRdb's copy keeps in-frame clones and lacks some. The data contain under 2,000,000 clones, roughly 94% of them singletons. Naivety among CD8 cells was defined by CD45RO negativity and positive CCR7 selection, thereby excluding terminally differentiated effector memory CD45RA+ cells. Sequences were obtained from naive CD8+ T cells sorted from blood. These receptors originate from a man aged 18 to 30 in good health.

In DNA, the CDR3 is TGCGCCAGCAGCCCCAGGCTGGAGGGTACGCGGGCTAACTATGGCTACACCTTC. Translation: CASSPRLEGTRANYGYTF. The rearrangement joins TRBV4-1 to TRBJ1-2; D call uncertain. CDR1 MGHRA and CDR2 YSYEKL come from the germline V gene. The V end lost 4 bases, the J end lost 0 bases, and 21 bases lay between the germline ends. The length of the CDR3 is 18 residues.

This clone appeared once. Additional DNA sequences in this sample encode the identical CDR3. V and J are TRBV7-6 and TRBJ2-1; D ambiguous. The CDR3 runs 15 residues. In germline, CDR1 is SGHVS, CDR2 FNYEAQ. Trimming removed 1 base at V and 3 bases at J, with 10 bases between. CDR3 DNA sequence: TGTGCCAGCAGCTTAGACGGCGGTAGCTACAATGAGCAGTTCTTC. Amino acid sequence: CASSLDGGSYNEQFF. The full variable domain, rest sourced from reference TRBV7-6 and TRBJ2-1, is GAGVSQSPRYKVTKRGQDVALRCDPISGHVSLYWYRQALGQGPEFLTYFNYEAQQDKSGLPNDRFSAERPEGSISTLTIQRTEQRDSAMYRCASSLDGGSYNEQFFGPGTRLTVL.

In the case of this clone: Other DNA variants within this sample encode the same CDR3. The chain couples TRBV19 to TRBJ2-7; a possible D gene is TRBD1 (6 bases). There are 14 residues in the CDR3. Germline loops: CDR1 LNHDA, CDR2 SQIVND (reference sequence). V dropped 1 base and J dropped 2 bases, with 9 bases sitting between them. For the CDR3, the DNA is TGTGCCAGTAGTATAGGAACAGGGACCTACGAGCAGTACTTC. It encodes CASSIGTGTYEQYF.

The chain employs TRBV29-1 and TRBJ2-1; the match to TRBD2 covers 11 bases. The CDR3 runs to 17 residues. V lost 3 bases to trimming and J lost 0 bases; unmatched junction nucleotides: 7. Germline V CDR1 and CDR2: SQVTM, ANQGSEA. CDR3 region: CSVEGLAAESSYNEQFF. DNA for the CDR3: TGCAGCGTTGAGGGACTAGCGGCAGAAAGCTCCTACAATGAGCAGTTCTTC.

The chain carries TRBV30 and TRBJ1-2, with 12 bases that match TRBD1. CDR3 length: 15 amino acids. The trim removed 1 base at V and 8 bases at J, leaving 8 bases unmatched. CDR1 is GTSNPN and CDR2 is SVGIG in the germline V gene (reference sequence). The CDR3 protein is CAWSAAGQGAGGYTF. DNA for the CDR3: TGTGCCTGGAGTGCCGCGGGACAGGGGGCAGGGGGCTACACCTTC.

V gene TRBV12-5 combines with J gene TRBJ1-2; D is possibly TRBD1 (5 bases). Between the trimmed V and J ends, which lost 2 bases and 4 bases, there was a span of 5 bases. Looked up from germline, CDR1 is LGHNT and CDR2 is FRNRAP. The CDR3 sequence is 12 residues long. The CDR3 coding sequence is TGTGCTAGTGGTTTGAGGGGCTATGGCTACACCTTC. It codes for CASGLRGYGYTF.

This clone was detected once. The sample contains more than one DNA sequence encoding this CDR3. The genes are TRBV27 and TRBJ2-1, with D possibly called TRBD1 or TRBD2 (5 bases each). Germline CDR1 reads MNHEY; CDR2 reads SMNVEV (reference sequence). This CDR3 has 13 amino acids. The V end was cut by 2 bases, the J end by 7 bases, with 9 bases between. The CDR3: CASSLGGGNEQFF. CDR3 bases: TGTGCCAGCAGTTTAGGGGGTGGGAATGAGCAGTTCTTC.

A word on this clone: Other DNA sequences in the sample encode the same CDR3. The chain carries TRBV7-3 and TRBJ2-2; D gene ambiguous. Trimming took off 1 base at V and 5 bases at J, with 5 bases between the two ends. CDR1 and CDR2 (germline): SGHTA, FQGTGA. CDR3 length: 13 amino acids. Here the CDR3 reads CASSLIGTGELFF. The CDR3 coding sequence is TGTGCCAGCAGCTTAATAGGGACCGGGGAGCTGTTTTTT.

The chain couples TRBV11-3 to TRBJ1-5, with D possibly TRBD1 on 5 matching bases. This CDR3 has 15 amino acids. Germline V gene lookup returns CDR1 SGHNT and CDR2 YENEEA. V was pared by 4 bases and J by 6 bases, with 16 bases between. The CDR3 coding sequence is TGTGCCAGCAGCTCCCCCCTTAGGGACCGTCAGCCCCAGCATTTT. Translation: CASSSPLRDRQPQHF. The variable domain in full, completed from reference TRBV11-3 and TRBJ1-5, reads EAGVVQSPRYKIIEKKQPVAFWCNPISGHNTLYWYLQNLGQGPELLIRYENEEAVDDSQLPKDRFSAERLKGVDSTLKIQPAELGDSAVYLCASSSPLRDRQPQHFGDGTRLSIL.

The V gene is TRBV29-1, the J gene TRBJ2-7, with 7 bases matching TRBD2. V was pared by 1 base and J by 3 bases, with 3 bases of the junction left unmatched. The CDR3 has 13 amino acids. Germline CDR1 SQVTM, CDR2 ANQGSEA. In DNA, the CDR3 is TGCAGCGTTGAAGGCAGCGGGGACTACGAGCAGTACTTC. This encodes CSVEGSGDYEQYF.

The chain employs TRBV11-2 and TRBJ1-1; tentatively, D is TRBD1 (6 bases). Germline lookup yields CDR1 SGHAT and CDR2 FQNNGV. The CDR3 has 15 residues. V was trimmed by 5 bases and J by 3 bases, leaving 16 bases between them. The CDR3 reads CASSPSYRDDTEAFF. In DNA form, the CDR3 reads TGTGCCAGCAGCCCCTCTTACAGGGACGACACTGAAGCTTTCTTT.

The genes are TRBV2 and TRBJ1-2; 8 nucleotides align to TRBD1. V lost 2 bases and J lost 3; bases outside the gene matches: 5. The germline gives CDR1 SNHLY, CDR2 FYNNEI. CDR3 size: 15 residues. CDR3 coding DNA: TGTGCCAGCAGTGAAAGGCAGGGGGCGTACTATGGCTACACCTTC. This codes for CASSERQGAYYGYTF.

The CDR3 DNA reads TGTGCCAGTAGTTCGTACCGAGCAACTAATGAAAAACTGTTTTTT. This gives the protein CASSSYRATNEKLFF. V is TRBV19 and J is TRBJ1-4, with D uncertain. Germline-derived CDR1 and CDR2 are LNHDA and SQIVND (reference sequence). The CDR3 is 15 amino acids. Trimming stripped 5 bases from V and 0 bases from J, with 10 bases between.

The CDR3 DNA reads as TGTGCCAGCAGAGACCCCGAGGGAGGGCCCTACGAGCAGTACTTC. It codes for CASRDPEGGPYEQYF. The V and J genes are TRBV2 and TRBJ2-7; 7 nucleotides line up with TRBD2. The length of the CDR3 is 15 residues. CDR1 and CDR2 (germline): SNHLY, FYNNEI. V gave up 6 bases and J gave up 2 bases; unmatched junction bases: 10.

This chain links TRBV5-6 with TRBJ2-2; D might be TRBD2 (6 bases). The CDR3 consists of 15 residues. Between the trimmed V and J ends, which lost 2 bases and 5 bases, there was a span of 13 bases. CDR1 is SGHDT and CDR2 is YYEEEE in the germline V gene. Here the CDR3 DNA reads TGTGCCAGCAGCTTACAAAGGAGGGGAACCGGGGAGCTGTTTTTT. Protein: CASSLQRRGTGELFF.

This chain uses TRBV2 with TRBJ2-1; TRBD2 aligns across 12 bases. Looked up from germline, CDR1 is SNHLY and CDR2 is FYNNEI. V was clipped by 3 bases and J by 5 bases; unmatched bases: 8. The CDR3 contains 17 residues. The CDR3 bases are TGTGCCAGCAGTGATGGCCCACTAGCGGGGGGCCACAATGAGCAGTTCTTC. It is translated as CASSDGPLAGGHNEQFF. The whole variable domain, filled in from reference TRBV2 and TRBJ2-1, reads EPEVTQTPSHQVTQMGQEVILRCVPISNHLYFYWYRQILGQKVEFLVSFYNNEISEKSEIFDDQFSVERPDGSNFTLKIRSTKLEDSAMYFCASSDGPLAGGHNEQFFGPGTRLTVL.

CDR3 loop: CASRRQGEETQYF. CDR3 DNA sequence: TGTGCCAGCAGGAGACAGGGTGAAGAGACCCAGTACTTC. The gene calls are TRBV13 and TRBJ2-5, with 7 bases aligning to TRBD1. CDR3 size: 13 residues. The germline gives CDR1 PRHDT, CDR2 FYEKMQ (reference sequence). The J segment lost 3 bases and the V segment lost 6 bases, leaving 4 bases of the junction unmatched. Combining the CDR3 with reference TRBV13 and TRBJ2-5 gives the whole variable domain AAGVIQSPRHLIKEKRETATLKCYPIPRHDTVYWYQQGPGQDPQFLISFYEKMQSDKGSIPDRFSAQQFSDYHSELNMSSLELGDSALYFCASRRQGEETQYFGPGTRLLVL.

The chain has TRBV27 and TRBJ2-7; D ambiguous. V lost 8 bases and J 9 bases, leaving 17 bases between the germline ends. This CDR3 has 12 amino acids. In germline, CDR1 is MNHEY, CDR2 SMNVEV (reference sequence). CDR3 nucleotides: TGTGCCAGCGGGTCTCCACTTGGGGTGCAGTACTTC. It specifies CASGSPLGVQYF.